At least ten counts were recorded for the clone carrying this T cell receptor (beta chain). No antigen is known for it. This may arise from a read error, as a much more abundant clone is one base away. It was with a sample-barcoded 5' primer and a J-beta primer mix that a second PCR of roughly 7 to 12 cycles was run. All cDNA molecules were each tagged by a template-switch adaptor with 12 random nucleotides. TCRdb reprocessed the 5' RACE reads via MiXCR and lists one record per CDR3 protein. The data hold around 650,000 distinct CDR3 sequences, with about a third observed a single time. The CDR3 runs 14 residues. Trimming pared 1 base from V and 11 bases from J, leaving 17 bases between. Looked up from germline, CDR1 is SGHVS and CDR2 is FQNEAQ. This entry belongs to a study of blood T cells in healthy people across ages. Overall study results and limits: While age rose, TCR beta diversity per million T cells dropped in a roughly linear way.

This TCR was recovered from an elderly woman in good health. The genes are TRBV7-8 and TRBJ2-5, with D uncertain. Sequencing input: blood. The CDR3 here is CASSLGGSKYEQYF. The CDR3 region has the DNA TGTGCCAGCAGCTTAGGGGGTAGTAAGTATGAGCAGTACTTC.